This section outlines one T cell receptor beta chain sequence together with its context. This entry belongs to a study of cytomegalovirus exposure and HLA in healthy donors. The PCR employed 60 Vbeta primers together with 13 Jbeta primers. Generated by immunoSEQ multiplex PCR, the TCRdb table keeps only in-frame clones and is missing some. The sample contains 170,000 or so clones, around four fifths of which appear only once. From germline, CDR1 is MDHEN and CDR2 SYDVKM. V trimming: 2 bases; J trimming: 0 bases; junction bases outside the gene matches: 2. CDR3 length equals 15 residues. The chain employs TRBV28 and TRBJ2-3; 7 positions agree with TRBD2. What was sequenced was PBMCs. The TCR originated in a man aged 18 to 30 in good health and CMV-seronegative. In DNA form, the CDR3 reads TGTGCCAGCAGTTTAACGGGGGGAAGCACAGATACGCAGTATTTT. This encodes CASSLTGGSTDTQYF.